This T cell receptor beta chain was observed in a study of neurological immune-mediated disorders. There are many counts of this clonotype. TCRdb independently ran MiXCR on the 5' RACE reads; one entry per CDR3 protein. The sample contains 35,000 or so distinct CDR3 sequences, less than 3.5% of which appear only once. The CDR3 is 16 amino acids. Per germline, CDR1 SQVTM and CDR2 ANQGSEA. V shed 3 bases and J shed 2 bases, with 19 bases lying between them. Stated time point: longitudinal time-point 1 (baseline). This receptor was taken from a woman in her sixties or seventies with multiple sclerosis. The rearrangement joins TRBV29-1 to TRBJ1-2, with D perhaps TRBD1 (6 bases). Sequenced sample: PBMCs. CDR3 coding DNA: TGCAGCGTTGAGGGGGGCCGGGAGCTGGAGAACTATGGCTACACCTTC. Amino acids: CSVEGGRELENYGYTF.